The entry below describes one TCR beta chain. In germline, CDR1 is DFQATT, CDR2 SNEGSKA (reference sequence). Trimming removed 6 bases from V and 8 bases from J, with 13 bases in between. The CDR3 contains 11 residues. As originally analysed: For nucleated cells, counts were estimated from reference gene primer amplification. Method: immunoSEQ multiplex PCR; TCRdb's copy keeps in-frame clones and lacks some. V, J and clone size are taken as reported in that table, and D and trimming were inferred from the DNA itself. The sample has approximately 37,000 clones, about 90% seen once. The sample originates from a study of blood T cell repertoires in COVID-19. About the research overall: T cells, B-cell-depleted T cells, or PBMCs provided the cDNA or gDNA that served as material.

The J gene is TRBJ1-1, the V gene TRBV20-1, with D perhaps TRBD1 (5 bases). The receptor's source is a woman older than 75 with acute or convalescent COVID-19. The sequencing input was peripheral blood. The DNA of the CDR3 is TGCAGTGCCAAACAGGTCCGGGAAGCTTTCTTT. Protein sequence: CSAKQVREAFF.